The clone carrying this TCR beta chain was recorded at least ten times. The target antigen is unknown. The read comes to an end 3 residues before the CDR3 does, leaving the germline J gene to fill in the end. CVID and control samples used equivalent genomic DNA input. The table came from immunoSEQ multiplex PCR; TCRdb's copy has only in-frame clones and leaves some out. The table lists about 34,000 clones, with no singletons. The germline gives CDR1 DFQATT, CDR2 SNEGSKA (reference sequence). The CDR3 is 15 residues long. The entry originates in a study of T cell clonality in common variable immunodeficiency. Study-wide results and limits: Compared with controls, CVID subjects had fewer shared TCRbeta clones. Authors noted CVID clonality's cause needs subpopulation repertoire sequencing.

The TCR originated in a person aged 18 to 75 in good health. Sequenced material: peripheral blood mononuclear cells. This chain connects TRBV20-1 to TRBJ1-1; D might be TRBD1 (5 bases). The CDR3 reads CSARHREGVVVAAFF. CDR3 DNA (partial): TGCAGTGCTAGACATAGGGAAGGGGTGGTAGTTGCC.